This T cell receptor (beta chain) was retrieved from a study of Ad26.COV2.S vaccination and SARS-CoV-2 variants. General study results and limits: The analyses of TCR breadth and depth may have understated the size of total T cell responses.

On this clone: Its antigen is unknown. Different DNA sequences within this sample yield the same CDR3.

The CDR3 loop spans 14 amino acids. Deletions cut 2 bases from V and 0 bases from J, with 4 bases between. CDR1 is SGHTA, CDR2 FQGNSA, per germline. Profiled with immunoSEQ multiplex PCR; TCRdb holds only in-frame clones, not every one. The sample lists around 340,000 clones, 88% occurring once. Treatment here: over 15 received Ad26.COV2.S at low or high dose, single or two shots; 5 received placebo; per-sample allocation not given. Sampling happened 63 days after the first vaccine or placebo injection. The source of this sequence is a person aged 18-65 years who received the Ad26.COV2.S COVID-19 vaccine or a placebo. The sequences come from peripheral blood, collected in a trial of Ad26.COV2.S vaccine versus placebo. The rearrangement links TRBV7-2 to TRBJ2-2; D gene ambiguous. Here the CDR3 reads CASSLLANTGELFF. For the CDR3, the DNA is TGTGCCAGCAGCTTATTGGCGAACACCGGGGAGCTGTTTTTT.